This entry lists 6 T cell receptor beta chains sequenced from one sample in a study of T cell changes during pregnancy in multiple sclerosis. Clones were sequenced by immunoSEQ multiplex PCR, and TCRdb holds only the in-frame ones, with some missing. Here the sample spans under 75,000 clones, about 90% being singletons. The input for sequencing was peripheral blood, taken in the third trimester of pregnancy. The receptor set was obtained from a female donor in good health, enrolled as a control in a pregnancy study.

The V and J genes are TRBV7-9 and TRBJ2-1; 11 positions agree with TRBD2. Germline loops: CDR1 SEHNR, CDR2 FQNEAQ (reference sequence). This CDR3 is built from 14 residues. V dropped 4 bases and J dropped 7; count of bases not matched to a gene: 3. CDR3 in amino acids: CASSSGLAVNEQFF. In DNA form, the CDR3 reads TGTGCCAGCAGCTCGGGACTAGCGGTTAATGAGCAGTTCTTC.

This chain connects TRBV9 to TRBJ1-4, with 9 bases matching TRBD1. CDR3 length: 16 amino acids. Germline trimming cut 0 bases from V and 4 bases from J; bases unmatched to any gene: 4. Germline loops: CDR1 SGDLS, CDR2 YYNGEE. The chain's CDR3 is CASSVAPGQGNEKLFF. The CDR3 DNA follows: TGTGCCAGCAGCGTAGCTCCGGGACAGGGTAATGAAAAACTGTTTTTT.

This chain connects TRBV25-1 to TRBJ1-1; 8 bases map to TRBD1. The V segment lost 6 bases and the J segment 9 bases; nucleotides outside the gene matches: 6. From germline, CDR1 is MGHDK and CDR2 SYGVNS. The CDR3 spans 12 residues. CDR3: CASSERTGQAFF. As DNA, the CDR3 is TGTGCCAGCAGCGAGAGGACAGGGCAAGCTTTCTTT.

This chain connects TRBV4-2 to TRBJ1-4; no clear D gene. The CDR3 loop spans 17 amino acids. Germline V gene sequence: CDR1 LGHNA, CDR2 YNFKEQ. The V end was cut by 1 base, the J end by 7 bases, with 19 bases between. CDR3: CASSQVVAGFGGEKLFF. CDR3 sequence (DNA): TGTGCCAGCAGCCAAGTCGTCGCTGGGTTTGGAGGTGAAAAACTGTTTTTT.

This clone has more than one count but fewer than ten. This chain uses TRBV28 with TRBJ1-1, with D perhaps matching TRBD1 (5 bases). The CDR3 spans 13 residues. V dropped 6 bases and J dropped 1 base, with 9 bases sitting between them. In germline, CDR1 is MDHEN, CDR2 SYDVKM. The CDR3 sequence is CASRGQGNTEAFF. CDR3 nucleotide sequence: TGTGCCAGCAGGGGTCAGGGGAACACTGAAGCTTTCTTT.

This rearrangement joins TRBV7-8 to TRBJ1-6; D is ambiguous. Germline lookup yields CDR1 SGHVS and CDR2 FQNEAQ. Trimming removed 0 bases from V and 5 bases from J, with 14 bases in between. This CDR3 spans 17 amino acids. CDR3 protein: CASSLAGRGGHNSPLHF. DNA for the CDR3: TGTGCCAGCAGCTTAGCGGGTCGGGGAGGGCATAATTCACCCCTCCACTTT.